Below are 5 T cell receptor beta chains sequenced from a single sample in a study of cytomegalovirus exposure and HLA in healthy donors (dated by TCRdb to about 2017). To prepare the library, the immunoSEQ multiplex PCR assay was applied. A mixture of 60 forward primers for TCR Vbeta segments and 13 reverse primers for TCR Jbeta segments was used in the multiplex PCR. Not all clones reach the TCRdb copy of this immuneACCESS table, which keeps in-frame sequences only. Checked studies attribute under half of the gap to unresolved V genes and leave the rest unexplained. The table for this sample lists some 190,000 clones; just under 80% of them were counted only once. Together, the top ten hold around 1.9% of the sample. The sequenced sample was PBMCs. The receptors stem from a woman aged 30 to 39 in good health and CMV-seronegative.

This clone was seen more than once but under ten times. The V and J genes are TRBV5-5 and TRBJ2-1, with D possibly matching TRBD1 (6 bases). The V and J ends lost 4 bases and 6 bases respectively, with 17 bases between them. The CDR3 extends over 15 amino acids. Germline CDR1 SGHKS, CDR2 YYEKEE (reference sequence). The CDR3 sequence: CASSPVGQGPNEQFF. The DNA for the CDR3 is TGTGCCAGCAGCCCTGTGGGGCAGGGGCCCAATGAGCAGTTCTTC.

The gene calls are TRBV5-4 and TRBJ2-5, with D possibly TRBD2 on 6 matching bases. The length of the CDR3 is 14 residues. Looked up from germline, CDR1 is SGHNT and CDR2 is YYREEE (reference sequence). Trimming cost V 4 bases and J 1 base, with 11 bases left between them. CDR3 DNA sequence: TGTGCCAGCAGCCTCGGGACTCGCCAAGAGACCCAGTACTTC. Encoded protein: CASSLGTRQETQYF.

The CDR3 DNA sequence: TGTGCTAGTGGTTTGGTACCCAACAGGGTTTCGGACCAGCCCCAGCATTTT. This codes for CASGLVPNRVSDQPQHF. V usage is TRBV12-5 and J usage is TRBJ1-5; D might be TRBD1 (6 bases). This CDR3 comprises 17 residues. Looked up from germline, CDR1 is LGHNT and CDR2 is FRNRAP. Trimming took off 0 bases at V and 7 bases at J, with 19 bases between the two ends.

This rearrangement joins TRBV7-9 to TRBJ2-5; no firm D call. This CDR3 has 11 residues. Germline CDR1 SEHNR, CDR2 FQNEAQ (reference sequence). V dropped 4 bases and J dropped 4 bases, with 4 bases sitting between them. The CDR3 coding sequence is TGTGCCAGCAGCTATCTAGAGACCCAGTACTTC. It encodes CASSYLETQYF.

The chain couples TRBV2 to TRBJ2-7; 7 nucleotides match TRBD1. Germline lookup yields CDR1 SNHLY and CDR2 FYNNEI. The CDR3 has 15 residues. After removal of 5 bases from V and 7 bases from J, the junction contained 14 bases not matched to a gene. CDR3 coding DNA: TGTGCCAGCAGTCGGACAGGCGGTGGTTTCAGTGAGCAGTACTTC. This encodes CASSRTGGGFSEQYF. The whole variable domain, remainder taken from reference TRBV2 and TRBJ2-7, is EPEVTQTPSHQVTQMGQEVILRCVPISNHLYFYWYRQILGQKVEFLVSFYNNEISEKSEIFDDQFSVERPDGSNFTLKIRSTKLEDSAMYFCASSRTGGGFSEQYFGPGTRLTVT.